Shown below are 24 T cell receptor beta chains from a single sample sequenced in a study of T-cell memory formation after mild COVID-19. TCRdb reanalysed the 5' RACE reads using MiXCR and keeps one entry per CDR3 protein. The sample has 450,000 to 650,000 distinct CDR3 sequences, roughly 18% seen once; the top ten hold 12%. Specimen: PBMCs or a T cell subset sorted from them (not recorded which). These receptors came from an adult woman who had mild COVID-19 (a few samples of this study predate the infection). Cell type and time point are not known.

In this sample, this clonotype turned up a few times. The V call is TRBV7-8, the J call TRBJ2-7, with TRBD2 matching 12 bases. CDR3 length equals 14 residues. V gave up 0 bases and J gave up 8 bases; unmatched junction bases: 2. Germline lookup yields CDR1 SGHVS and CDR2 FQNEAQ. The CDR3 spells CASSLARTSGKQYF. DNA for the CDR3: TGTGCCAGCAGCTTAGCGCGGACTAGCGGGAAGCAGTACTTC.

The chain is built from TRBV12-3 or TRBV12-4 and TRBJ2-2; D may be TRBD2 (5 bases). V was cut by 3 bases and J by 2 bases, with 13 bases left in between. The CDR3 sequence is 16 residues long. For the CDR3, the DNA is TGTGCCAGCAGTTTCACTCGACGGGGAAACACCGGGGAGCTGTTTTTT. Translating it yields CASSFTRRGNTGELFF.

The chain couples TRBV18 to TRBJ1-2; unclear D gene. The CDR3 is 13 amino acids. V gave up 6 bases and J gave up 5 bases, with 13 bases separating them. The germline CDR1 and CDR2 sequences are KGHSH and LQKENI. CDR3 loop: CASSTGGRYGYTF. For the CDR3, the DNA is TGTGCCAGCTCGACCGGAGGGAGGTATGGCTACACCTTC.

This clonotype was seen only a few times. The chain combines TRBV6-2 or TRBV6-3 with TRBJ2-7; 7 bases map to TRBD1. Germline assignment: CDR1 MNHEY and CDR2 SVGEGT. The CDR3 sequence is 13 residues long. The trim removed 5 bases at V and 5 bases at J, leaving 6 bases unmatched. CDR3 loop: CASSPAQGNEQYF. In DNA form, the CDR3 reads TGTGCCAGCAGTCCAGCACAGGGGAACGAGCAGTACTTC.

This chain joins TRBV5-1 and TRBJ2-3, with 11 bases identical to TRBD1. The CDR3 spans 16 residues. Germline lookup yields CDR1 SGHRS and CDR2 YFSETQ. The J segment lost 1 base and the V segment lost 4 bases, leaving 5 bases of the junction unmatched. The CDR3 sequence is CASSPGQGARTDTQYF. For the CDR3, the DNA is TGCGCCAGCAGCCCCGGACAGGGGGCACGCACAGATACGCAGTATTTT.

The table lists this clonotype with a few counts. V is TRBV7-9 and J is TRBJ1-2; perhaps TRBD1 as D (6 bases). The CDR3 extends over 13 amino acids. V was pared by 4 bases and J by 7 bases, with 13 bases between. The germline CDR1 and CDR2 sequences are SEHNR and FQNEAQ (reference sequence). CDR3 coding DNA: TGTGCCAGCAGCTCTCCGGGACACGGTGGCTACACCTTC. Translation gives CASSSPGHGGYTF.

V gene TRBV9 combines with J gene TRBJ2-1; TRBD2 matches at 11 bases. The CDR3 runs 16 residues. The J segment lost 7 bases and the V segment lost 3 bases, leaving 9 bases of the junction unmatched. Germline CDR1 SGDLS, CDR2 YYNGEE. The CDR3 region has the DNA TGTGCCAGCAGCGCGTCACTAGCGGGAGTGGGTAATGAGCAGTTCTTC. Its protein product is CASSASLAGVGNEQFF.

J is TRBJ2-1 and V is TRBV10-3; D gene ambiguous. The V gene lost 6 bases and the J gene lost 6 bases, with 9 bases spanning the gap. CDR3 length: 12 residues. CDR1 and CDR2 from the germline V gene are ENHRY and SYGVKD. CDR3 sequence (DNA): TGTGCCATCAGCCAAATACTCAATGAGCAGTTCTTC. This encodes CAISQILNEQFF.

The gene calls are TRBV12-3 or TRBV12-4 and TRBJ2-5; 9 nucleotides agree with TRBD1. This CDR3 is 15 amino acids long. The V gene end was trimmed by 4 bases and the J gene end by 10 bases; junction bases not matched to a gene: 13. CDR3 sequence reads: CASSSAGTGTWGQYF. CDR3 DNA sequence: TGTGCCAGCAGTTCCGCAGGGACAGGGACTTGGGGCCAGTACTTC.

This clonotype has a handful of counts. The chain employs TRBV7-2 and TRBJ1-2; 9 nucleotides line up with TRBD1. V dropped 5 bases and J dropped 7; count of bases not matched to a gene: 11. The V gene's germline CDR1 is SGHTA and CDR2 FQGNSA. The CDR3 consists of 15 residues. CDR3 sequence reads: CASSIYRGRGSGYTF. In DNA form, the CDR3 reads TGTGCCAGCAGCATATACAGGGGGCGAGGTAGTGGCTACACCTTC.

This clonotype occurred a few times. The V call is TRBV12-3 or TRBV12-4, the J call TRBJ2-7; perhaps TRBD2 as D (6 bases). This CDR3 region has 14 residues. The V end lost 8 bases, the J end lost 5 bases, and 19 bases lay between the germline ends. CDR3 coding DNA: TGTGCCAGCTGCCCAAGCATGCGGGGTAACGAGCAGTACTTC. Translating it yields CASCPSMRGNEQYF.

This clonotype came up a few times. The chain couples TRBV2 to TRBJ1-2; no definite D call. The CDR3 runs 13 residues. The germline CDR1 and CDR2 sequences are SNHLY and FYNNEI. V was pared by 0 bases and J by 3 bases, with 5 bases between. CDR3 region: CASSEASDYGYTF. The CDR3 DNA reads as TGTGCCAGCAGTGAAGCGAGCGACTATGGCTACACCTTC.

This clonotype has just a few counts. This chain joins TRBV30 and TRBJ2-1, with 7 positions matching TRBD2. The CDR3 is 14 residues long. Germline V CDR1 and CDR2: GTSNPN, SVGIG (reference sequence). The ends lost 5 bases at V and 4 bases at J; junction bases unmatched: 8. As DNA, the CDR3 is TGTGCCTGGGGAACGGGAGGAGGGTACAATGAGCAGTTCTTC. This translates into CAWGTGGGYNEQFF.

The CDR3 sequence: CASSQGWIGMETQYF. The DNA for the CDR3 is TGCGCCAGCAGCCAAGGGTGGATTGGGATGGAGACCCAGTACTTC. The V gene is TRBV4-3, the J gene TRBJ2-5; D is undetermined. Trimming left V 1 base short and J 5 bases short, with 14 bases between. Looked up from germline, CDR1 is LGHNA and CDR2 is YSLEER. The length of the CDR3 is 15 residues.

This clonotype was picked up a small number of times. The chain uses TRBV19 and TRBJ1-6; possible D gene TRBD1, 5 bases. Germline-derived CDR1 and CDR2 are LNHDA and SQIVND (reference sequence). The ends were cut back, 8 bases at V and 10 bases at J, with 12 bases in the middle. CDR3 size: 12 residues. The CDR3 is CASQQGGSPLHF. DNA of the CDR3: TGTGCCAGTCAGCAGGGTGGATCACCCCTCCACTTT.

V is TRBV12-3 or TRBV12-4 and J is TRBJ1-5; D unresolved. V gave up 7 bases and J gave up 2 bases, with 9 bases separating them. The CDR3 loop spans 13 amino acids. CDR3 sequence: CASNRDGNQPQHF. The CDR3 bases are TGTGCCAGCAACCGGGATGGCAATCAGCCCCAGCATTTT.

The gene calls are TRBV5-1 and TRBJ2-7, with TRBD2 matching 12 bases. V lost 4 bases, J lost 2 bases, and 4 bases stayed unmatched. The CDR3 spans 15 residues. Germline V gene lookup returns CDR1 SGHRS and CDR2 YFSETQ. The CDR3 region is CASSLGLAGPYEQYF. The CDR3 DNA is TGCGCCAGCAGCCTAGGACTAGCGGGGCCCTACGAGCAGTACTTC.

The rearrangement joins TRBV7-6 to TRBJ2-7; D possibly corresponds to TRBD2 (5 bases). Germline CDR1 and CDR2: SGHVS and FNYEAQ. CDR3 length: 19 amino acids. V lost 5 bases to trimming and J lost 0 bases, with 26 bases between them. This CDR3 is CASSRTLSGLSSGSYEQYF. Written as DNA, the CDR3 is TGTGCCAGCAGCCGAACATTATCCGGACTGTCCTCGGGCTCCTACGAGCAGTACTTC.

The genes are TRBV4-3 and TRBJ2-7, with 12 bases fitting TRBD2. This CDR3 region has 14 residues. The ends lost 2 bases at V and 7 bases at J; junction bases unmatched: 3. The germline V gene encodes CDR1 LGHNA and CDR2 YSLEER. The CDR3 spells CASSQPGTSGEQYF. As DNA, the CDR3 is TGCGCCAGCAGCCAACCCGGGACTAGCGGGGAGCAGTACTTC.

Only a few counts were recorded for this clonotype. The V call is TRBV4-1, the J call TRBJ2-1; 7 bases fit TRBD2. The CDR3 has 16 residues. After removal of 1 base from V and 0 bases from J, the junction contained 3 bases not matched to a gene. Germline V gives CDR1 MGHRA, CDR2 YSYEKL. The CDR3 nucleotides read TGCGCCAGCAGCCAAGCGGGGGGACTCTCCTACAATGAGCAGTTCTTC. Its protein product is CASSQAGGLSYNEQFF.

The rearrangement links TRBV7-9 to TRBJ2-5; TRBD2 matches 13 bases. Trimming took 4 bases from V and 5 from J; bases not matched to a gene: 7. Germline lookup yields CDR1 SEHNR and CDR2 FQNEAQ (reference sequence). The length of the CDR3 is 16 residues. The CDR3 DNA follows: TGTGCCAGCAGCTCTCTCGGACTAGCGGGAGCGGAGACCCAGTACTTC. Its translation is CASSSLGLAGAETQYF.

The table lists this clonotype with a few counts. V gene TRBV12-3 or TRBV12-4 combines with J gene TRBJ2-1; D unresolved. The CDR3 length is 15 residues. V gave up 5 bases and J gave up 6 bases, with 17 bases separating them. The DNA of the CDR3 is TGTGCCAGCAGTCCATGGAGCATGGGTAGCAATGAGCAGTTCTTC. This codes for CASSPWSMGSNEQFF.

There are a few counts of this clonotype. The rearrangement uses TRBV19 and TRBJ2-4, with unresolved D. V lost 6 bases to trimming and J lost 2 bases, with 8 bases between them. This CDR3 comprises 13 residues. The germline gives CDR1 LNHDA, CDR2 SQIVND (reference sequence). CDR3 nucleotides: TGTGCCAGTAGACAAGGATCCAAAAACATTCAGTACTTC. The encoded protein is CASRQGSKNIQYF.

The V and J genes are TRBV5-1 and TRBJ1-1, with TRBD1 matching 11 bases. There are 15 residues in the CDR3. Trimming cost V 2 bases and J 1 base; bases outside gene matches: 1. Germline loops: CDR1 SGHRS, CDR2 YFSETQ. This CDR3 reads CASSFGQGANTEAFF. The CDR3 nucleotides are TGCGCCAGCAGCTTCGGACAGGGGGCGAACACTGAAGCTTTCTTT.